Below, 10 T cell receptor beta chains from the same sample are listed, as sequenced in a study of monozygotic twins with inflammatory bowel disease. TCRdb processed the 5' RACE reads again and assigns one entry to each CDR3 protein, with no DNA. The listing contains about 300,000 distinct CDR3 sequences. The source material was blood. The receptors come from a human donor with ulcerative colitis or Crohn's disease, or a healthy co-twin of an affected twin (not recorded which).

The chain has TRBV24-1 and TRBJ2-5; the D call from TCRdb, TRBD2, cannot be confirmed without DNA. Germline V CDR1 and CDR2: KGHDR, SFDVKD. CDR3 length: 15 residues. This CDR3 reads CATSGISGGQETQYF.

The chain uses TRBV9 and TRBJ2-2; absent DNA, TCRdb's TRBD2 call cannot be checked. Germline-derived CDR1 and CDR2 are SGDLS and YYNGEE. The CDR3 extends over 14 amino acids. The CDR3 spells CASSEPPPTGELFF.

The chain recombines TRBV27 with TRBJ1-2; TCRdb lists TRBD1, though no DNA is available to test this call. This CDR3 contains 19 residues. Germline CDR1 reads MNHEY; CDR2 reads SMNVEV (reference sequence). The CDR3 is CASSLLGPGTGDRNYGYTF.

The chain employs TRBV10-3 and TRBJ1-1; TCRdb picks TRBD1, but there is no DNA to check that call. This CDR3 has 14 amino acids. Germline-derived CDR1 and CDR2 are ENHRY and SYGVKD. The CDR3 here is CAIRRQGANTEAFF.

This sequence joins TRBV6-2 or TRBV6-3 and TRBJ2-1; TCRdb's D call of TRBD2 is untestable without DNA. From germline, CDR1 is MNHEY and CDR2 SVGEGT. This CDR3 is 15 amino acids long. The CDR3 reads CASTRSGGAGGEQFF.

CDR3 amino acids: CASSLGGRGPSTDTQYF. This rearrangement joins TRBV5-4 to TRBJ2-3; no DNA is available, so the TRBD2 call from TCRdb remains unchecked. Germline V CDR1 and CDR2: SGHNT, YYREEE (reference sequence). CDR3 size: 17 residues.

CDR3 sequence: CASSRPGPDPYEQYF. J is TRBJ2-7 and V is TRBV4-1; the TRBD2 assignment by TCRdb is unverifiable without DNA. The length of the CDR3 is 15 residues. Germline values: CDR1 MGHRA, CDR2 YSYEKL.

The genes are TRBV6-2 or TRBV6-3 and TRBJ2-1; absent DNA, TCRdb's TRBD1 call cannot be checked. The V gene's germline CDR1 is MNHEY and CDR2 SVGEGT. The length of the CDR3 is 11 residues. This CDR3 reads CASSPHDEQFF.

This chain uses TRBV4-3 with TRBJ2-3; TCRdb calls TRBD1, which cannot be checked without DNA. This CDR3 spans 13 amino acids. CDR1 and CDR2 from the germline V gene are LGHNA and YSLEER. This chain's CDR3 is CASSQDVGRTQYF.

The V gene is TRBV5-6, the J gene TRBJ2-7; TCRdb's D gene call, TRBD1, goes unchecked for lack of DNA. The CDR3 consists of 18 residues. Germline CDR1 reads SGHDT; CDR2 reads YYEEEE. The CDR3 is CASSGRGGKATGRYEQYF.